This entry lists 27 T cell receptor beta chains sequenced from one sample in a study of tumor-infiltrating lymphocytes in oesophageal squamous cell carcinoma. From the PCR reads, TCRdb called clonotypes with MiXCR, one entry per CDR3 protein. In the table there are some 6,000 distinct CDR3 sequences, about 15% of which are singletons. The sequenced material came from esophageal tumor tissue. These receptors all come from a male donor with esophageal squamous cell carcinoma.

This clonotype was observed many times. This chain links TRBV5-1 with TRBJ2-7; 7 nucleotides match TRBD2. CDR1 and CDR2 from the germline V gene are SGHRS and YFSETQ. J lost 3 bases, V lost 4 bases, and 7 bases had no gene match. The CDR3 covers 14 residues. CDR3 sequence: CASSGEGVVYEQYF. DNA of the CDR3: TGCGCCAGCAGCGGGGAGGGAGTCGTCTACGAGCAGTACTTC.

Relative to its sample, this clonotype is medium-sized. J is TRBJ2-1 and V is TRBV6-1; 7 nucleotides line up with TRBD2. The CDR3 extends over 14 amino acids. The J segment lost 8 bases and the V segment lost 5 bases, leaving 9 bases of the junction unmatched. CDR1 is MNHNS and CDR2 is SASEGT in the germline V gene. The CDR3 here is CASSPRTRFYEQFF. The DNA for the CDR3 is TGTGCCAGCAGTCCCAGGACTAGATTCTATGAGCAGTTCTTC.

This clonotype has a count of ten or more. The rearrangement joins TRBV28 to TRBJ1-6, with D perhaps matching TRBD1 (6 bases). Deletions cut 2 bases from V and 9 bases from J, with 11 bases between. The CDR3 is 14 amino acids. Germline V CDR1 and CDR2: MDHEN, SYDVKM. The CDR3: CASSLTGHRSPLHF. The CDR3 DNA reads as TGTGCCAGCAGTTTAACGGGACATCGTTCACCCCTCCACTTT.

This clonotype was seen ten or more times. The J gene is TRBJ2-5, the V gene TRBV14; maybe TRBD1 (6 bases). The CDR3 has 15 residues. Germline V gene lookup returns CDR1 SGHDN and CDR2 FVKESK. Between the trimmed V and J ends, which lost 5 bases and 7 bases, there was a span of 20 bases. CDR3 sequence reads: CASSDLGGDLGTQYF. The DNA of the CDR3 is TGTGCCAGCAGCGATTTAGGGGGTGACTTGGGGACCCAGTACTTC.

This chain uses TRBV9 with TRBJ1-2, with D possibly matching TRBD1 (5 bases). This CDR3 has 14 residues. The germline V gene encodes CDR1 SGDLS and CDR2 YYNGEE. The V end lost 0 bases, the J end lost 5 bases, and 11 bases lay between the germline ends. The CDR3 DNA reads TGTGCCAGCAGCGTAGAGTCGGGGGAATATGGCTACACCTTC. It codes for CASSVESGEYGYTF.

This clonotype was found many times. CDR3 DNA sequence: TGTGCCAGCAGCTTGGCCTCGGGACTTTGGAACACTGAAGCTTTCTTT. Translated, it gives CASSLASGLWNTEAFF. The chain employs TRBV5-6 and TRBJ1-1; D is possibly TRBD1 (5 bases). V was trimmed by 0 bases and J by 1 base, leaving 13 bases between them. In germline, CDR1 is SGHDT, CDR2 YYEEEE. The length of the CDR3 is 16 residues.

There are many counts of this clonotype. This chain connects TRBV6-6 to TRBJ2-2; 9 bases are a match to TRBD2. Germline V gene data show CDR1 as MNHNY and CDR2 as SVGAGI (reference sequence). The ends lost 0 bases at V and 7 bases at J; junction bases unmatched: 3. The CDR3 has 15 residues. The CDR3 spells CASSYSRRGGGELFF. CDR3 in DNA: TGTGCCAGCAGTTACTCGCGGCGGGGGGGCGGGGAGCTGTTTTTT.

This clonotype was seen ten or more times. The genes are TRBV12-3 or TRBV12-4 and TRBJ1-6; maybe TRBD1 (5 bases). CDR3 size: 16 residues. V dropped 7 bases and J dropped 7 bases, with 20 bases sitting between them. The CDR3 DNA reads TGTGCCAGCACCTTTAGCCCCACAGGAAAAAATTCACCCCTCCACTTT. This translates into CASTFSPTGKNSPLHF.

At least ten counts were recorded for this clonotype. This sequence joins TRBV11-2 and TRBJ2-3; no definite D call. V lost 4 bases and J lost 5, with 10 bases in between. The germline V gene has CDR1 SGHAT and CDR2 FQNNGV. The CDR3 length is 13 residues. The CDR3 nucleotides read TGTGCCAGCAGCTCCCTCAGGAAAGATACGCAGTATTTT. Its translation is CASSSLRKDTQYF. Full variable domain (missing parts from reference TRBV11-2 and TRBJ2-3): EAGVAQSPRYKIIEKRQSVAFWCNPISGHATLYWYQQILGQGPKLLIQFQNNGVVDDSQLPKDRFSAERLKGVDSTLKIQPAKLEDSAVYLCASSSLRKDTQYFGPGTRLTVL.

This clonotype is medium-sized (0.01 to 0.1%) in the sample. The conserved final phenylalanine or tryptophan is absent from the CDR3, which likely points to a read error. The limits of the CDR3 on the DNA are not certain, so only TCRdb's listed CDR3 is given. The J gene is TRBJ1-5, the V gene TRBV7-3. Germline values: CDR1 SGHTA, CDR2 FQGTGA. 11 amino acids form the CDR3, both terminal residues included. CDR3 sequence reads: CASSLKAGPKG.

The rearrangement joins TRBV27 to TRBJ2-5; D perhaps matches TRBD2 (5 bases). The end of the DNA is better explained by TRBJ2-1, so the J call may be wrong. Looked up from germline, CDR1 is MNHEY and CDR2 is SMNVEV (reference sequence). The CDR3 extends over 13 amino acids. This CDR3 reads CASNGMGSYEQFF. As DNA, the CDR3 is TGTGCCAGCAACGGGATGGGGAGCTACGAGCAGTTCTTC.

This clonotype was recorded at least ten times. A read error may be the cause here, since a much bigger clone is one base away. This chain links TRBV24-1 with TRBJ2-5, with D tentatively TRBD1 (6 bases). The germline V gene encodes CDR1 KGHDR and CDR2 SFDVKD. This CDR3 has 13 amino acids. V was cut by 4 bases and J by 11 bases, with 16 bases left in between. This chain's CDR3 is CATSEGGSYEQYF. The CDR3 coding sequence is TGTGCCACCAGTGAAGGGGGTAGCTATGAGCAGTACTTC.

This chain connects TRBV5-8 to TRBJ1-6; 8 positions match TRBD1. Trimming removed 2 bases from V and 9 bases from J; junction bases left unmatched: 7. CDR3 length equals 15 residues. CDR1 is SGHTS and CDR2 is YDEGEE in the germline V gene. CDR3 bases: TGTGCCAGCAGCTTTTCCCCGGGACAGGCTTCACCCCTCCACTTT. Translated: CASSFSPGQASPLHF. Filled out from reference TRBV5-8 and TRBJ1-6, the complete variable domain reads EAGVTQSPTHLIKTRGQQATLRCSPISGHTSVYWYQQALGLGLQFLLWYDEGEERNRGNFPPRFSGRQFPNYSSELNVNALELEDSALYLCASSFSPGQASPLHFGNGTRLTVT.

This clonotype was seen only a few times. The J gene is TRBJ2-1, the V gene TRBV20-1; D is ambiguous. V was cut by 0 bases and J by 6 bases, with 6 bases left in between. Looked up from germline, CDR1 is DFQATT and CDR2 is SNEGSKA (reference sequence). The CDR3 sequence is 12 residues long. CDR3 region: CSARDGPNEQFF. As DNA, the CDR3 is TGCAGTGCTAGAGATGGCCCCAATGAGCAGTTCTTC.

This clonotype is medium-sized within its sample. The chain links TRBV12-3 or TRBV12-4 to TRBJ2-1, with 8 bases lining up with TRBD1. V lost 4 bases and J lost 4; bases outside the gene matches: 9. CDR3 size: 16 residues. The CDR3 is CASSYAGGARYNEQFF. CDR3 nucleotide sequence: TGTGCCAGCAGTTATGCAGGGGGCGCGAGGTACAATGAGCAGTTCTTC.

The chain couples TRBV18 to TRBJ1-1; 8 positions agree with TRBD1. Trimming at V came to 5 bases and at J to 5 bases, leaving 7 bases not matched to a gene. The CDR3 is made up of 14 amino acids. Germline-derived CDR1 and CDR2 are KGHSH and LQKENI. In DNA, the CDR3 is TGTGCCAGCTCAACAAAAGGACAGGGTACTGAAGCTTTCTTT. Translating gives CASSTKGQGTEAFF.

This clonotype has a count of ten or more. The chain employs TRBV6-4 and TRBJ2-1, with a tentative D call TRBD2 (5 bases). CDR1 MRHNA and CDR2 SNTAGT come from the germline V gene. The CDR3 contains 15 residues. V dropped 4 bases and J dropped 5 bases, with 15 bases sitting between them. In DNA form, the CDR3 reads TGTGCCAGCAGTGTAGACTATGTCAGTAACAATGAGCAGTTCTTC. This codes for CASSVDYVSNNEQFF.

The CDR3 loop is CASSLVSGGHHEQYF. CDR3 nucleotide sequence: TGCGCCAGCAGCTTGGTTAGCGGGGGGCATCACGAGCAGTACTTC. V gene TRBV5-1 combines with J gene TRBJ2-1; 10 nucleotides line up with TRBD2. The J call may be in error: the DNA end matches TRBJ2-7 better. Per the germline V gene, CDR1 is SGHRS and CDR2 is YFSETQ. CDR3 length equals 15 residues.

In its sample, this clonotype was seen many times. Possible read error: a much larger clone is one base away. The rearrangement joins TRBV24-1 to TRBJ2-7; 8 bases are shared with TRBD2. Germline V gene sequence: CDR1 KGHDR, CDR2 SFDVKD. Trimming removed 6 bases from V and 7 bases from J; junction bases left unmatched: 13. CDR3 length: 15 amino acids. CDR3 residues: CATSTGLVGSNEQYF. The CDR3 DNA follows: TGTGCCACCAGTACGGGACTAGTGGGGTCCAATGAGCAGTACTTC.

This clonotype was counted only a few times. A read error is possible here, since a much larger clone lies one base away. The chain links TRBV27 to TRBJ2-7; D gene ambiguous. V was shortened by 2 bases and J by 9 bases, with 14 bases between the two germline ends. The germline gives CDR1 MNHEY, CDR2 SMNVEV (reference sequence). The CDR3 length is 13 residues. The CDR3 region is CASSLAPTERQYF. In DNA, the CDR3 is TGTGCCAGCAGTTTAGCCCCGACCGAGAGGCAGTACTTC.

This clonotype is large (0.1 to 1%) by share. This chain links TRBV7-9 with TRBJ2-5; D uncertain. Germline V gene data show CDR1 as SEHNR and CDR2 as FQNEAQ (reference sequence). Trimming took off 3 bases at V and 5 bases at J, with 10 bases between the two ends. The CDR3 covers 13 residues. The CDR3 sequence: CASSFTIAETQYF. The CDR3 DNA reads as TGTGCCAGCAGCTTTACGATTGCGGAGACCCAGTACTTC.

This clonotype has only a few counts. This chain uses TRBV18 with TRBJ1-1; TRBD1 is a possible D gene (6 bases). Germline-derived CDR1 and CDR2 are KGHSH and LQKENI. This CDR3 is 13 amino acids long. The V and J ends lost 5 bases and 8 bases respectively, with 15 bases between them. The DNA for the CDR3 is TGTGCCAGCTCAGCACAGGGTGCCGAAGAAGCTTTCTTT. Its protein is CASSAQGAEEAFF. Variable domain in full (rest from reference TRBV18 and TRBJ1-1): NAGVMQNPRHLVRRRGQEARLRCSPMKGHSHVYWYRQLPEEGLKFMVYLQKENIIDESGMPKERFSAEFPKEGPSILRIQQVVRGDSAAYFCASSAQGAEEAFFGQGTRLTVV.

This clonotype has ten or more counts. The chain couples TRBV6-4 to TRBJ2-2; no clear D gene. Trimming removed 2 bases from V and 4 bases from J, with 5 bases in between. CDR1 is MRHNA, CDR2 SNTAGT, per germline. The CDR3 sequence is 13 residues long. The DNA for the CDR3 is TGTGCCAGCAGTGACAGGGCCACCGGGGAGCTGTTTTTT. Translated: CASSDRATGELFF.

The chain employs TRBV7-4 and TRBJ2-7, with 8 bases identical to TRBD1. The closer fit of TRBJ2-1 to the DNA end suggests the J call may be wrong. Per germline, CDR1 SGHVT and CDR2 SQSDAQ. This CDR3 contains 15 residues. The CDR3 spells CASSFVWTGSNEQFF. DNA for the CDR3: TGTGCCAGCAGCTTCGTCTGGACAGGGAGCAATGAGCAGTTCTTC.

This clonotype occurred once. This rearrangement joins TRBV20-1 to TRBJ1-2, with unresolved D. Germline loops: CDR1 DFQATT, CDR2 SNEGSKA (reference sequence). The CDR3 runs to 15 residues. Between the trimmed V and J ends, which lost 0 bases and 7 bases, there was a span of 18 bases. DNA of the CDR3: TGCAGTGCTAGAGACCACCATTCTACCCTCCGTGGCTACACCTTC. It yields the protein CSARDHHSTLRGYTF.

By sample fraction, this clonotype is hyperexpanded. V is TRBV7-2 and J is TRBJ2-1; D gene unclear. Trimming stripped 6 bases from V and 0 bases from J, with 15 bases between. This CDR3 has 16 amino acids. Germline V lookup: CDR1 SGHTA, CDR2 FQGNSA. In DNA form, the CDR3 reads TGTGCCAGCAGGCCGGAAGGGCCGAGCTCCTACAATGAGCAGTTCTTC. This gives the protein CASRPEGPSSYNEQFF.

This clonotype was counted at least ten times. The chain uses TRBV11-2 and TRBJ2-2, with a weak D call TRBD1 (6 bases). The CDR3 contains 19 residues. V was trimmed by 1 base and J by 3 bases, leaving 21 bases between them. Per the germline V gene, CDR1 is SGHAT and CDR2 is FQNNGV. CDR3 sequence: CASSLGETGPQAYTGELFF. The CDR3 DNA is TGTGCCAGCAGCTTAGGCGAGACAGGCCCTCAGGCATACACCGGGGAGCTGTTTTTT.